What follows describes a single T cell receptor beta chain. Sequenced patients had shown CD8+CD57+ cell expansion by flow cytometry. When blood sampling took place, the patients had received no therapy. The data belong to a study of CD8+CD57+ T cells in acquired aplastic anemia. Whole-study context: Sorted CD4+ and CD8+ cells gave an average of around 3.3 ug of DNA.

Genomic DNA provided the template from which TCR beta VDJ and CDR3 profiles were obtained. TCRdb processed the reads anew with MiXCR; each CDR3 protein has one entry. Of about 120,000 distinct CDR3 sequences in the sample, under 60% were seen once. V gave up 8 bases and J gave up 3 bases; unmatched junction bases: 13. CDR3 length: 15 amino acids. CDR1 and CDR2 (germline): SQVTM, ANQGSEA. Material for sequencing was sorted CD4+, CD8+, or CD8+CD57+ T cells (not recorded which) from PBMCs. The sequence came from a human donor with aplastic anemia. The chain is built from TRBV29-1 and TRBJ2-7; 10 positions match TRBD2. The CDR3 here is CSPRLTAGGDYEQYF. For the CDR3, the DNA is TGCAGCCCCCGACTCACAGCGGGAGGGGACTACGAGCAGTACTTC.